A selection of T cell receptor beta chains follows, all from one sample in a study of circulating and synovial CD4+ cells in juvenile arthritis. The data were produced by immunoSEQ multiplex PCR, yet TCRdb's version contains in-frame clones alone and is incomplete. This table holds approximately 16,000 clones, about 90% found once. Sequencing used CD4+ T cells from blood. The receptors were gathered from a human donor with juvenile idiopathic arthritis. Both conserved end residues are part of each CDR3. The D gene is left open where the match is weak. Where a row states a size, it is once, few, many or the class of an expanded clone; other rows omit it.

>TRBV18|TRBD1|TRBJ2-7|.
TGTGCCAGCTCGCGGACAGGGGCGGTGAGCCCCGAGCAGTACTTC
CASSRTGAVSPEQYF
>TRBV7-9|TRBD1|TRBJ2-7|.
TGTGCCAGCAGCTTGGGGACAGGCTACGAGCAGTACTTC
CASSLGTGYEQYF
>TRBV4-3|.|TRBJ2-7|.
TGCGCCAGCAGCCGTGGACTATCCCACGAGCAGTACTTC
CASSRGLSHEQYF
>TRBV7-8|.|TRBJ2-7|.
TGTGCCAGCAGCTTAAGGTTGCAGGGGAACTACGAGCAGTACTTC
CASSLRLQGNYEQYF
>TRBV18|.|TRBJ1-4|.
TGTGCCAGCTCACTTCCATGGGGAGCAGATGAAAAACTGTTTTTT
CASSLPWGADEKLFF
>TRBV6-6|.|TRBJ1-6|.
TGTGCCAGCAGCCGCGATAATTCACCCCTCCACTTT
CASSRDNSPLHF
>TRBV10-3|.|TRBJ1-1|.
TGTGCCAGCAGGACTGAATACATGAACACTGAAGCTTTCTTT
CASRTEYMNTEAFF
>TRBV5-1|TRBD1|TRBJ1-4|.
TGCGCCAGCCGGGGTCGGACAGGGGACGAAAAACTGTTTTTT
CASRGRTGDEKLFF
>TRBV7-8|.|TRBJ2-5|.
TGTGCCAGCAGCCGAGCCGGGGGGCGGGAGACCCAGTACTTC
CASSRAGGRETQYF
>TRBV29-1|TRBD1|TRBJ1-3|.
TGCAGCGCACGGAGCAGGGGGGGAAACACCATATATTTT
CSARSRGGNTIYF
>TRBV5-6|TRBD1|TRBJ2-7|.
TGTGCCAGCAGCAGTGGGACAGGGGTTGACGAGCAGTACTTC
CASSSGTGVDEQYF
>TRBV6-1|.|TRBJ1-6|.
TGTGCCAGCAGCAACACTCAGGGATCTGTCTCACCCCTCCACTTT
CASSNTQGSVSPLHF
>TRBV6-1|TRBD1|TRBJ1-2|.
TGTGCCAGCAGTGCCTGGGGGACAGGGCAAGGCTACACCTTC
CASSAWGTGQGYTF
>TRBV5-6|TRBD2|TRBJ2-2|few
TGTGCCAGCAGCTTGGAACTAGCGGGAGGGTACACCGGGGAGCTGTTTTTT
CASSLELAGGYTGELFF
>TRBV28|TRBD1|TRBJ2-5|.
TGTGCCAGCACCAGGGGGCAAGTAAGGGAGACCCAGTACTTC
CASTRGQVRETQYF
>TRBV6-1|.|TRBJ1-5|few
TGTGCCAGCAGGACAGATAGCAATCAGCCCCAGCATTTT
CASRTDSNQPQHF
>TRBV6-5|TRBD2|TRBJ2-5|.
TGTGCCAGCAGTAGCGGGGGGGCAGAGACCCAGTACTTC
CASSSGGAETQYF
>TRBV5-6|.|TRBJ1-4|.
TGTGCCAGCAGCTCTGGGGCGGATGAAAAACTGTTTTTT
CASSSGADEKLFF
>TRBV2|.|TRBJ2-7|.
TGTGCCAGCAGCGACGGACTGGAGCTACGGGAGCAGTACTTC
CASSDGLELREQYF
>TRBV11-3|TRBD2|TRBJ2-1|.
TGTGCCAGCAGCCCGGGCGGTCTAGCGGGAGATAAGAGCTACAATGAGCAGTTCTTC
CASSPGGLAGDKSYNEQFF
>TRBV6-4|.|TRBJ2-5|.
TGTGCCAGCAGTGAGGACTTGGGGGAGACCCAGTACTTC
CASSEDLGETQYF
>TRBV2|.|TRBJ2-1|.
TGTGCCAGCAGAGTAGTTCGGGATGAGCAGTTCTTC
CASRVVRDEQFF
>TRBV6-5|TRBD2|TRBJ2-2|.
TGTGCCAGTCAACTAGCGGGGGGAAACACCGGGGAGCTGTTTTTT
CASQLAGGNTGELFF
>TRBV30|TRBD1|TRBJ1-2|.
TGTGCCTGGAGTAATGGACAGGCTGCTAACTATGGCTACACCTTC
CAWSNGQAANYGYTF
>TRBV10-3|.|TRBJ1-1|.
TGTGCCATCAGTGCGAGCGAGAACACTGAAGCTTTCTTT
CAISASENTEAFF
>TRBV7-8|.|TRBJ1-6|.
TGTGCCAGCAGGAGGGATAGCGGCTTCTATAATTCACCCCTCCACTTT
CASRRDSGFYNSPLHF
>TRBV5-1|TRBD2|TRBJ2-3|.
TGCGCCAGCAGCCCGGGACTAGTTAGGAGCACAGATACGCAGTATTTT
CASSPGLVRSTDTQYF
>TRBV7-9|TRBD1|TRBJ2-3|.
TGTGCCAGCAGCTTGGACAGGGACACAGATACGCAGTATTTT
CASSLDRDTDTQYF
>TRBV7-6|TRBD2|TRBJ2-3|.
TGTGCCAGCAGCCGGGGGGGTTACACAGATACGCAGTATTTT
CASSRGGYTDTQYF
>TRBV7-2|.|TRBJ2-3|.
TGTGCCAGCAGCTTAGCGCTTGCGGCCGGGGATACGCAGTATTTT
CASSLALAAGDTQYF
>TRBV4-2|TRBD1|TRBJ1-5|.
TGTGCCAGCAGCCAAGACAGGGGAATGGGGAACAGGGGGAATCAGCCCCAGCATTTT
CASSQDRGMGNRGNQPQHF
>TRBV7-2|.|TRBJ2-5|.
TGTGCCAGCAGCTTATACACCATCCAAGAGACCCAGTACTTC
CASSLYTIQETQYF
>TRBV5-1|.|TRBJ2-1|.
TGCGCCAGCAGCTCGGACAGCTACAATGAGCAGTTCTTC
CASSSDSYNEQFF
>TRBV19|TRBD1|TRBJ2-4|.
TGTGCCAGTAGTGGGGACAGGGAAGGAGCCAAAAACATTCAGTACTTC
CASSGDREGAKNIQYF